This T cell receptor (beta chain) was identified during a study of cytomegalovirus exposure and HLA in healthy donors. Broader study findings: The listing of roughly 160 TCR beta chains classed them as cytomegalovirus-associated. Available immune exposure information covered CMV serostatus only. Most CMV-associated TCR beta chains were later found to appear HLA-restricted.

The CDR3 spans 15 residues. Germline CDR1 SGDLS, CDR2 YYNGEE. The V gene end was trimmed by 0 bases and the J gene end by 5 bases; junction bases not matched to a gene: 5. Vbeta (60) and Jbeta (13) primers were used in the PCR. Measured with immunoSEQ multiplex PCR; TCRdb has only the in-frame clones, and not every one. Of some 40,000 clones listed, roughly 80% were seen once; the top ten hold 2.7%. This clone turned up a few times. Its antigen remains unidentified. Sequenced material: PBMCs. This TCR was recovered from a man aged 50 or older in good health and CMV-seronegative. The chain uses TRBV9 and TRBJ2-1; TRBD2 aligns across 7 bases. CDR3 coding DNA: TGTGCCAGCAGCGTAGGCGGGAGTATGCACAATGAGCAGTTCTTC. Translated, it gives CASSVGGSMHNEQFF.